A selection of T cell receptor beta chains follows, all from one sample in a study of spatial heterogeneity in lung cancer. TCRdb passed the 5' RACE reads through MiXCR, listing each CDR3 protein once. Of about 92,000 distinct CDR3 sequences in the sample, around 12% were seen once. The material sequenced was PBMCs, taken at surgery. The receptors here all came from a male donor with early-stage non-small cell lung cancer. Each CDR3 is given with its conserved first and last residue. The order of the fields is V gene, clone size, J gene, D gene, CDR3 DNA, CDR3 protein. A D gene is named only where the DNA matches it firmly. Clone size is stated in some rows and not others, as once, few, many or a class when expanded.

>TRBV5-1|few|TRBJ2-7|.
TGCGCCAGCAGCTTCGACAGTATAAATACCTACGAGCAGTACTTC
CASSFDSINTYEQYF
>TRBV25-1|.|TRBJ1-6|.
TGTGCCAGCAGTGAAACCCCTCTCTGGCAGGGCGACATTTCACCCCTCCACTTT
CASSETPLWQGDISPLHF
>TRBV7-6|few|TRBJ2-5|TRBD1
TGTGCCAGCAGCTTAATGGGACAGGGGGTCACCCAGTACTTC
CASSLMGQGVTQYF
>TRBV5-1|few|TRBJ2-1|.
TGCGCCAGCAGCTTGGCCATGCAGGTCAATGAGCAGTTCTTC
CASSLAMQVNEQFF
>TRBV5-1|.|TRBJ2-3|.
TGCGCCAGCAGCTCAACCCCCTCCAAACCGGATACGCAGTATTTT
CASSSTPSKPDTQYF
>TRBV15|.|TRBJ1-4|TRBD1
TGTGCCACCAGCAAAGGACAGGAAGAAAAACTGTTTTTT
CATSKGQEEKLFF
>TRBV7-2|few|TRBJ1-3|TRBD1
TGTGCCAGCAGCTATGCACCGACAGGGGGCTCTGGAAACACCATATATTTT
CASSYAPTGGSGNTIYF
>TRBV27|many|TRBJ2-1|.
TGTGCCAGCAGTTTTCGGCTGAACAATGAGCAGTTCTTC
CASSFRLNNEQFF
>TRBV6-5|.|TRBJ2-5|TRBD1
TGTGCCAGCAGTACTACAGGGGGCTGGGAGACCCAGTACTTC
CASSTTGGWETQYF
>TRBV29-1|.|TRBJ2-3|TRBD1
TGCAGCGTCGCTACAGGGGCGGGCACAGATACGCAGTATTTT
CSVATGAGTDTQYF
>TRBV20-1|.|TRBJ1-4|.
TGCAGTGCTAGAGATTTCCGTATGCCTAATGAAAAACTGTTTTTT
CSARDFRMPNEKLFF
>TRBV4-3|many|TRBJ2-5|.
TGCGCCAGCAGCCCCCGACTCCAAGAGACCCAGTACTTC
CASSPRLQETQYF
>TRBV4-1|few|TRBJ1-1|.
TGCGCCAGCAGCCGATTCGGACGGGGGTTCAGAACTGAAGCTTTCTTT
CASSRFGRGFRTEAFF